The T cell receptor beta chain under discussion was sequenced for a study of cytomegalovirus exposure and HLA in healthy donors. The study's findings and limits: Previous analysis showed most TCR beta V segments were productive about 87% or about 30% of the time. The classifier was said to identify cytomegalovirus status with high specificity and sensitivity.

It was healthy bone marrow donors who served as donors. Concerning this clone itself: As yet, its antigen is unknown.

Between the trimmed V and J ends, which lost 6 bases and 9 bases, there was a span of 12 bases. Germline-derived CDR1 and CDR2 are MRHNA and SNTAGT. The CDR3 covers 12 residues. PCR primers comprised 60 Vbeta and 13 Jbeta primers. Data came from immunoSEQ multiplex PCR; TCRdb stores just in-frame clones and leaves some out. The profile shows 190,000 or so clones, 70% to 80% of them singletons. Sequencing input: PBMCs. The TCR was taken from a male donor in good health and CMV-seropositive. V gene TRBV6-4 combines with J gene TRBJ2-1, with D possibly TRBD1 on 5 matching bases. DNA for the CDR3: TGTGCCAGCAGAGACAGCTCCGCTGAGCAGTTCTTC. Translating gives CASRDSSAEQFF.